These 8 T cell receptor beta chains originate from one sample sequenced in a study of T-cell reconstitution after alpha-beta-depleted transplantation in children. Preparing the TCRbeta library involved the use of unique molecular identifiers. TCRdb fed the PCR reads into MiXCR, producing one record per CDR3 protein. The table has approximately 400,000 distinct CDR3 sequences, around 15% seen once. Material: PBMCs, mostly from graft donor cells, obtained 360 days after TCRalphabeta/CD19-depleted stem cell transplant. The receptors here all came from a boy younger than two who had a stem cell transplant for Wiskott-Aldrich syndrome, so the T cells may come from the graft donor.

In its sample, this clonotype was seen a few times. This chain joins TRBV5-1 and TRBJ2-3, with TRBD2 matching over 9 bases. CDR3 length equals 17 residues. Germline-derived CDR1 and CDR2 are SGHRS and YFSETQ. The V and J ends lost 4 bases and 0 bases, in that order; junction bases with no gene match: 9. CDR3 region: CASSRLLAGVSTDTQYF. The CDR3 nucleotides are TGCGCCAGCAGCCGCCTTTTAGCGGGAGTAAGCACAGATACGCAGTATTTT. The variable domain in full, with the rest retrieved from reference TRBV5-1 and TRBJ2-3, is KAGVTQTPRYLIKTRGQQVTLSCSPISGHRSVSWYQQTPGQGLQFLFEYFSETQRNKGNFPGRFSGRQFSNSRSEMNVSTLELGDSALYLCASSRLLAGVSTDTQYFGPGTRLTVL.

The sample holds a few counts of this clonotype. The V call is TRBV10-3, the J call TRBJ2-3; perhaps TRBD1 as D (6 bases). The V and J ends lost 6 bases and 4 bases respectively, with 8 bases between them. Germline V gene sequence: CDR1 ENHRY, CDR2 SYGVKD. The CDR3 length is 12 residues. CDR3: CAIRGAADTQYF. The CDR3, as DNA: TGTGCCATCAGGGGGGCCGCAGATACGCAGTATTTT.

The gene calls are TRBV27 and TRBJ2-5, with 7 nucleotides matching TRBD2. CDR1 is MNHEY and CDR2 is SMNVEV in the germline V gene (reference sequence). CDR3 length: 18 residues. Trimming took 7 bases from V and 5 from J; bases not matched to a gene: 22. The CDR3 nucleotides are TGTGCCAGCAAGACTATAAGGGGAGGGACCCAAGAGTGGGAGACCCAGTACTTC. Protein product: CASKTIRGGTQEWETQYF.

The gene calls are TRBV7-2 and TRBJ1-1, with a weak D call TRBD1 (5 bases). The CDR3 covers 12 residues. Germline V CDR1 and CDR2: SGHTA, FQGNSA. V lost 5 bases to trimming and J lost 7 bases, with 11 bases between them. CDR3 nucleotides: TGTGCCAGCAGCCTCCGACAGAGTGAAGCTTTCTTT. This gives the protein CASSLRQSEAFF. Filled out from reference TRBV7-2 and TRBJ1-1, the complete variable domain reads GAGVSQSPSNKVTEKGKDVELRCDPISGHTALYWYRQSLGQGLEFLIYFQGNSAPDKSGLPSDRFSAERTGGSVSTLTIQRTQQEDSAVYLCASSLRQSEAFFGQGTRLTVV.

This clonotype has a handful of counts. The genes are TRBV29-1 and TRBJ1-2; 8 bases match TRBD1. CDR3 length: 13 amino acids. With V trimmed by 6 bases and J by 0 bases, 3 bases remained unmatched. Germline values: CDR1 SQVTM, CDR2 ANQGSEA. The CDR3: CSVGQAPNYGYTF. CDR3 coding DNA: TGCAGCGTGGGACAGGCTCCTAACTATGGCTACACCTTC.

This clonotype was seen a few times. The CDR3 DNA reads as TGTGCCAGCAGCTCCTGGACAGGGAAGTTTTGGGGGGCCAACGTCCTGACTTTC. Protein: CASSSWTGKFWGANVLTF. The J gene is TRBJ2-6, the V gene TRBV11-2; 8 bases are a match to TRBD1. V shed 4 bases, J shed 4 bases, and the junction held 12 bases outside the gene matches. Germline assignment: CDR1 SGHAT and CDR2 FQNNGV. CDR3 length: 18 residues.

This clonotype turned up a few times. The gene calls are TRBV28 and TRBJ2-3; 9 nucleotides match TRBD2. V gave up 7 bases and J gave up 1 base; unmatched junction bases: 0. CDR1 is MDHEN, CDR2 SYDVKM, per germline. The CDR3 loop spans 13 amino acids. The CDR3 DNA follows: TGTGCCAGCACTAGCGGGGGCACAGATACGCAGTATTTT. Its translation is CASTSGGTDTQYF.

There are a few counts of this clonotype. Written as DNA, the CDR3 is TGTGCCAGCCCCAAGGACAGGGTCTTCAATGAGCAGTTCTTC. Protein product: CASPKDRVFNEQFF. The chain has TRBV12-3 or TRBV12-4 and TRBJ2-1; TRBD1 agrees at 8 bases. V shed 8 bases, J shed 6 bases, and the junction held 9 bases outside the gene matches. The CDR3 runs 14 residues.